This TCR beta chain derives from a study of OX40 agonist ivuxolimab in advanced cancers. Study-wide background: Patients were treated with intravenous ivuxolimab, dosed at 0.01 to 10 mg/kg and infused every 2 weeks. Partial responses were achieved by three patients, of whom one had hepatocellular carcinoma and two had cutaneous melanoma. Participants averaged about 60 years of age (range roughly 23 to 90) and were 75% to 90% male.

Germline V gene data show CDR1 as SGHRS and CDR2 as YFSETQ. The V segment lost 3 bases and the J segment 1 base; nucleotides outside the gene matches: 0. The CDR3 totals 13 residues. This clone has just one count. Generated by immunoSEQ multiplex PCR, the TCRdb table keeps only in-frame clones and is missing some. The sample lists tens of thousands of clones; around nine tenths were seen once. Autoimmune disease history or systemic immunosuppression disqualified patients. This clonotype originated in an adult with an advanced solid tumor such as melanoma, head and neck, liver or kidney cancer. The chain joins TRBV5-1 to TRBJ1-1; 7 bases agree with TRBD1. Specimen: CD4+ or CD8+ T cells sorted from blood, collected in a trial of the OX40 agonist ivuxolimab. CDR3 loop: CASSWDRNTEAFF. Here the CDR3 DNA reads TGCGCCAGCAGCTGGGACAGGAACACTGAAGCTTTCTTT.